This T cell receptor (beta chain) derives from a study of neurological immune-mediated disorders. The study's findings and limits: TCR clonal expansion peaked in HTLV-1-associated myelopathy patients and was lowest in multiple sclerosis patients.

Unsorted libraries came from 2 million PBMCs stored at -80 °C. Germline CDR1 and CDR2: SGHRS and YFSETQ. The V and J ends lost 1 base and 4 bases respectively, with 12 bases between them. There are 14 residues in the CDR3. This clonotype was seen at least ten times. Antigen unknown. The cDNA was produced through 5'RACE with 10-nucleotide random UMIs. One entry per CDR3 protein, called by TCRdb with MiXCR from the 5' RACE reads. The profile shows 69,000 or so distinct CDR3 sequences, 4.8% of them singletons. The sequencing input was PBMCs. The chain carries TRBV5-1 and TRBJ2-7; D uncertain. The origin of this receptor is a woman aged 70-85 years with multiple sclerosis. CDR3 nucleotide sequence: TGCGCCAGCAGCTTGTCCTCCGATCGATACGAGCAGTACTTC. Protein sequence: CASSLSSDRYEQYF.